This T cell receptor (beta chain) was sequenced for a study of tumor-infiltrating lymphocytes in primary liver carcinoma. Overall study context: Those enrolled were patients of both sexes, who were aged 30 to 69 years.

The CDR3 runs 17 residues. V dropped 3 bases and J dropped 3 bases, with 21 bases sitting between them. Germline values: CDR1 SGHDT, CDR2 YYEEEE. The template, around 540 ng total RNA, yielded TCR beta cDNA made with a constant-region primer. Libraries covering TCR beta were generated through three nested multiplex PCR rounds (using a slightly modified ARM-PCR). TRBV1-TRBV30 forward and Cbeta reverse primers drove the first two approximately 11-cycle rounds. Each CDR3 protein gets one entry after TCRdb re-called the multiplex PCR reads with MiXCR. The sample lists fewer than 400,000 distinct CDR3 sequences; approximately 54% were seen once. Germline DNA was extracted alongside blood RNA, which was obtained from unsorted whole blood.

The V and J genes are TRBV5-6 and TRBJ2-5; possibly TRBD1 or TRBD2 for D (5 bases each). The TCR originated in a woman younger than 45 with primary liver carcinoma and hepatitis B virus infection. Material for sequencing was peripheral blood. CDR3: CASSWEPYGAYEETQYF. The CDR3 DNA sequence: TGTGCCAGCAGCTGGGAGCCGTATGGGGCCTATGAAGAGACCCAGTACTTC.